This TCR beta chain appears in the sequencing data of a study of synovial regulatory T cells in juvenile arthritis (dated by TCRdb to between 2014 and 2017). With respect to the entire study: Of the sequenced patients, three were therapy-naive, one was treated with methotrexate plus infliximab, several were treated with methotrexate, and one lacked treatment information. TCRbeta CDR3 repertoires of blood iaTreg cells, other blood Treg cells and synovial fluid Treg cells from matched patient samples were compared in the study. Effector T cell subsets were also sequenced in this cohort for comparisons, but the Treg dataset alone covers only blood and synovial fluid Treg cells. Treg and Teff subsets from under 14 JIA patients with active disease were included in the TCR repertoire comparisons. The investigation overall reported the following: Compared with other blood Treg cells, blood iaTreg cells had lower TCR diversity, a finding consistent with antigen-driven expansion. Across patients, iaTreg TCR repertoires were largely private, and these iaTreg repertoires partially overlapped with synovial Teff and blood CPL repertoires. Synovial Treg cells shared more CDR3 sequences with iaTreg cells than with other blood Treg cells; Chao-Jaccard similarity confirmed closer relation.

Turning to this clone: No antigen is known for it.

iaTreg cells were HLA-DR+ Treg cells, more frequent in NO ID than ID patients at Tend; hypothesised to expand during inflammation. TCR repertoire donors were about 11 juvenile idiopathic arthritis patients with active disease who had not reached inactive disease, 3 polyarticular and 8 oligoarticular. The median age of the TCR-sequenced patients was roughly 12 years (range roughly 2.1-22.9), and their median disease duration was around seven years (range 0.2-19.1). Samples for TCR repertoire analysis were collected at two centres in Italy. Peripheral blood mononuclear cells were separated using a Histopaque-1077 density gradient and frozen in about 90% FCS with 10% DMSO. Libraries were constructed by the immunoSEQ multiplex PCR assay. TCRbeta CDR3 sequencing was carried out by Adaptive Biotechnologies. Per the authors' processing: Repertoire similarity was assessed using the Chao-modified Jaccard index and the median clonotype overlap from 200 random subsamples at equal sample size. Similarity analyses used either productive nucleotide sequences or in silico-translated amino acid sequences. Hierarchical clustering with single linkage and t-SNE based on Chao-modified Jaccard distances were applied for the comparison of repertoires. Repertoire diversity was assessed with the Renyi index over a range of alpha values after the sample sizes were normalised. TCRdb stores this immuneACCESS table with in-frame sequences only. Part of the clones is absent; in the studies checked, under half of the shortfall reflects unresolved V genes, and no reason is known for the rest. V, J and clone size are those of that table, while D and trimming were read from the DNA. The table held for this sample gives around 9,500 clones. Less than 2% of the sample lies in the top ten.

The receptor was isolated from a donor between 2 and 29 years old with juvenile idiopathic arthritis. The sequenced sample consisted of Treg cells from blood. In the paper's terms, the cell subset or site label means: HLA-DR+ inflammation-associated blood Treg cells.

CDR3 sequence: CASSVGYEQYF. The chain is encoded by TRBV9 joined to TRBJ2-7. The CDR3 contains 11 residues, cysteine and phenylalanine counted. No DNA is given. Via the germline V gene, CDR1 is SGDLS and CDR2 YYNGEE. When the CDR3 is completed using the reference TRBV9 and TRBJ2-7 genes on either side, the full variable domain is DSGVTQTPKHLITATGQRVTLRCSPRSGDLSVYWYQQSLDQGLQFLIQYYNGEERAKGNILERFSAQQFPDLHSELNLSSLELGDSALYFCASSVGYEQYFGPGTRLTVT.